This TCR beta chain was identified during a study of cytomegalovirus exposure and HLA in healthy donors. CDR3 length: 16 residues. Trimming shortened V by 4 bases and J by 0 bases, and 13 bases separated the two germline ends. CDR1 GTSNPN and CDR2 SVGIG come from the germline V gene (reference sequence). TCRdb's copy holds only in-frame clones and misses some; the assay was immunoSEQ multiplex PCR. The sample holds 100,000 to 150,000 clones, 89% seen once. This sequence joins TRBV30 and TRBJ1-6; no clear D. Sequenced material: PBMCs. The clonotype was recovered from a young woman in good health and CMV-seronegative. CDR3: CAWTRQFSSYNSPLHF. CDR3 DNA: TGTGCCTGGACGAGGCAGTTCAGCTCCTATAATTCACCCCTCCACTTT.